These T cell receptor beta chains were read from a single sample in a study of response to subunit inactivated influenza vaccine. Via MiXCR, TCRdb re-called the RT-PCR reads, giving one row per CDR3 protein. Among 500,000 or so distinct CDR3 sequences, 9.5% to 12% were seen once, and the ten largest hold roughly 12%. The input for sequencing was PBMCs from blood, taken roughly 46 days after vaccination. All receptors derive from a man aged 50 or older who received an inactivated influenza vaccine. CDR3s include the opening cysteine and the closing phenylalanine or tryptophan. A D gene is named only where the DNA matches it firmly. Clone size is stated in some rows and not others, as once, few, many or a class when expanded.

size,V,J,D,DNA,CDR3
.,TRBV4-1,TRBJ2-5,TRBD1,TGCGCCAGCAGCCCTTCCGGGACAGGGGGCTGGGAGACCCAGTACTTC,CASSPSGTGGWETQYF
few,TRBV4-2,TRBJ2-3,TRBD2,TGTGCCAGCAGCCAAGAAGGTATGAGGACTAGCGGGAGAACAGATACGCAGTATTTT,CASSQEGMRTSGRTDTQYF
few,TRBV7-2,TRBJ2-3,TRBD2,TGTGCCAGCAGCTTAGGAGCGGGAGGTCACACAGATACGCAGTATTTT,CASSLGAGGHTDTQYF
few,TRBV6-1,TRBJ1-2,.,TGTGCCAGCAGTCAACCAGGGGTAGTCGGGCCCGGAAATGGCTACACCTTC,CASSQPGVVGPGNGYTF
few,TRBV7-2,TRBJ2-3,TRBD2,TGTGCCAGCAGCTCCCGGACTAGCGGGAGCATAAATACGCAGTATTTT,CASSSRTSGSINTQYF
many,TRBV4-2,TRBJ1-1,.,TGTGCCAGCTTGCCGAATGTGGGGAACACTGAAGCTTTCTTT,CASLPNVGNTEAFF
.,TRBV20-1,TRBJ1-5,.,TGCAGTGCTCTCGGACAGCCCAATAGCAATCAGCCCCAGCATTTT,CSALGQPNSNQPQHF
.,TRBV12-3/TRBV12-4,TRBJ2-3,.,TGTGCCAGCAGTTTAAGGGGTCGGGGTACGCAGTATTTT,CASSLRGRGTQYF
few,TRBV7-9,TRBJ2-1,TRBD2,TGTGCCAGCAGCTCCCTCACTAGAAAGCGGGAGTCGGATGAGCAGTTCTTC,CASSSLTRKRESDEQFF
few,TRBV5-1,TRBJ2-7,.,TGCGCCAGCAGCACTGGATACGGGACTCTGGAGCAGTACTTC,CASSTGYGTLEQYF
many,TRBV29-1,TRBJ1-2,.,TGCAGCGTTGTAGAGAGTCGCCATGGCTACACCTTC,CSVVESRHGYTF
few,TRBV4-3,TRBJ1-2,.,TGCGCCAGCAGCCAAGATTCAGGGCGCTATGGCTACACCTTC,CASSQDSGRYGYTF
few,TRBV20-1,TRBJ2-7,.,TGCAGTGCCTGGAGACCGTCGGGGGAGCAGTACTTC,CSAWRPSGEQYF
.,TRBV6-5,TRBJ2-2,.,TGTGCCAGCAGTTACGACGGGACGAATGCGAGGACCGGGGAGCTGTTTTTT,CASSYDGTNARTGELFF
few,TRBV2,TRBJ2-7,.,TGTGCCAGCAGTGTCCCATCCTCCTACGAGCAGTACTTC,CASSVPSSYEQYF
few,TRBV7-2,TRBJ2-6,.,TGTGCCAGCAGCTCGCAGATCTCTGGGGCCAACGTCCTGACTTTC,CASSSQISGANVLTF
few,TRBV29-1,TRBJ2-7,.,TGCAGCGTTGCCCAGCGGAGCTCCTACGAGCAGTACTTC,CSVAQRSSYEQYF
.,TRBV5-1,TRBJ1-1,.,TGCGCCAGCAGCCCGGGACAAAAGTACACTGAAGCTTTCTTT,CASSPGQKYTEAFF
.,TRBV12-3/TRBV12-4,TRBJ1-4,TRBD1,TGTGCCACCACCCGGACAGGGTTTGGAGAAAAACTGTTTTTT,CATTRTGFGEKLFF
.,TRBV5-1,TRBJ2-7,.,TGCGCCAGCAGCCCCAGGGGTCGGGGACCCTCCTACGAGCAGTACTTC,CASSPRGRGPSYEQYF
many,TRBV12-3/TRBV12-4,TRBJ1-1,.,TGTGCCAGCATGGGGGTAGCTAACACTGAAGCTTTCTTT,CASMGVANTEAFF
few,TRBV12-3/TRBV12-4,TRBJ1-2,.,TGTGCCAGCAGTTTCGACAGTTCTAACTATGGCTACACCTTC,CASSFDSSNYGYTF
.,TRBV6-2/TRBV6-3,TRBJ1-2,.,TGTGCCAGCCATGGGGCTGACTATGGCTACACCTTC,CASHGADYGYTF
many,TRBV12-3/TRBV12-4,TRBJ2-3,TRBD2,TGTGCCAGCAGTTCGCTAGCGGGCGACGCCCTTACGCAGTATTTT,CASSSLAGDALTQYF
.,TRBV7-9,TRBJ2-1,.,TGTGCCAGCAGCAATGTAGGGGCCTACAATGAGCAGTTCTTC,CASSNVGAYNEQFF
few,TRBV7-3,TRBJ2-2,.,TGTGCCAGCAGCTTAGGGGCTAGCTCCATCGGGGAGCTGTTTTTT,CASSLGASSIGELFF
few,TRBV4-3,TRBJ2-1,.,TGCGCCAGCAGCCAAGGTGCAGGGAGAGGCTACAATGAGCAGTTCTTC,CASSQGAGRGYNEQFF
few,TRBV4-1,TRBJ2-3,TRBD2,TGCGCCAGCAGACGCCCTAGCGGGGGGAGAACAGATACGCAGTATTTT,CASRRPSGGRTDTQYF
many,TRBV5-6,TRBJ2-1,.,TGTGCCAGCAGCTTGGACAGTAGCAATGAGCAGTTCTTC,CASSLDSSNEQFF
few,TRBV28,TRBJ1-4,.,TGTGCCAGCAGTATTTGGAGACATAATGTTGAAAAACTGTTTTTT,CASSIWRHNVEKLFF
many,TRBV28,TRBJ2-2,.,TGTGCCAGCAGTTTATTAGGGGGGAACACCGGGGAGCTGTTTTTT,CASSLLGGNTGELFF
.,TRBV20-1,TRBJ1-1,TRBD1,TGCAGTGCCAGGGGGGGCCCCGAGGGAGCTTTCTTT,CSARGGPEGAFF
many,TRBV20-1,TRBJ1-1,.,TGCAGTGCTAGAGATTTACGTCGGGCGGACACTGAAGCTTTCTTT,CSARDLRRADTEAFF
.,TRBV5-1,TRBJ1-6,.,TGCGCCAGCAGCTTGGTTCCCGGGGCTAATTCACCCCTCCACTTT,CASSLVPGANSPLHF
.,TRBV11-1,TRBJ2-3,.,TGTGCCAGCACCACCCCAACCTCCACTAGCTCTGGATTCGCAGATACGCAGTATTTT,CASTTPTSTSSGFADTQYF
.,TRBV20-1,TRBJ2-7,TRBD2,TGCAATGCTAGTTGGCTAGCGGGGGGCGGGTCCTACGAGCAGTACTTC,CNASWLAGGGSYEQYF
.,TRBV20-1,TRBJ2-5,TRBD2,TGCAGTGCTAGAGATAGCGGGAGGGCCGAGGAGACCCAGTACTTC,CSARDSGRAEETQYF
.,TRBV7-7,TRBJ2-1,.,TGTGCCAGCAGCTTATTTACTTCCAATGAGCAGTTCTTC,CASSLFTSNEQFF
few,TRBV7-2,TRBJ2-1,TRBD1,TGTGCCAGCAGTTCGGACAGGTCCAATGAGCAGTTCTTC,CASSSDRSNEQFF
.,TRBV5-1,TRBJ2-2,.,TGCGCCAGCAGCTTGATGGTGAGCACCGGGGAGCTGTTTTTT,CASSLMVSTGELFF
.,TRBV18,TRBJ2-7,.,TGTGCCAGCTCACCACCGCGAGAGGTTGGCTACGAGCAGTACTTC,CASSPPREVGYEQYF
many,TRBV12-3/TRBV12-4,TRBJ2-2,.,TGTGCCAGCAGCCCCGCAAGAGGGGAGCTGTTTTTT,CASSPARGELFF
.,TRBV5-6,TRBJ1-5,.,TGTGCCAGCAGCCCGGGACCGGTGGAGCAGCCCCAGCATTTT,CASSPGPVEQPQHF
many,TRBV10-3,TRBJ1-2,TRBD1,TGTGCCATCAGTGACGGACAGGGAAAAGTTAACTATGGCTACACCTTC,CAISDGQGKVNYGYTF
few,TRBV12-3/TRBV12-4,TRBJ2-2,.,TGTGCCAGCAGACCAGTTAACGCGAACACCGGGGAGCTGTTTTTT,CASRPVNANTGELFF
many,TRBV11-2,TRBJ2-7,TRBD2,TGTGCCAGCAGCTTCAGGTTAAAGATTGCGGGAGAAGCCTACGAGCAGTACTTC,CASSFRLKIAGEAYEQYF
.,TRBV20-1,TRBJ2-7,.,TGCAGTGCTAGTCGGGACGCCACCTACGAGCAGTACTTC,CSASRDATYEQYF
.,TRBV12-3/TRBV12-4,TRBJ2-7,.,TGTGCCAGCAGCCGCCGGGGACTTCAACGCTACGAGCAGTACTTC,CASSRRGLQRYEQYF
few,TRBV20-1,TRBJ2-2,TRBD1,TGCAGTGCTACTGGACAGGGGCCCGGGGAGCTGTTTTTT,CSATGQGPGELFF
many,TRBV4-3,TRBJ2-7,TRBD1,TGCGCCAGCAGCCAATCGGACAGGAGCTCCTACGAGCAGTACTTC,CASSQSDRSSYEQYF
.,TRBV15,TRBJ2-7,.,TGTGCCACCAGCAGAGATAGGCGGGCCAGCTCCTACGAGCAGTACTTC,CATSRDRRASSYEQYF
.,TRBV6-5,TRBJ2-1,.,TGTGCCAGCAGTTACCAGGATACCTACAATGAGCAGTTCTTC,CASSYQDTYNEQFF
many,TRBV7-2,TRBJ2-7,.,TGTGCCAGCAGCTTTGGGACGCACTACGAGCAGTACTTC,CASSFGTHYEQYF
few,TRBV15,TRBJ2-1,TRBD2,TGTGCCACCAGCAGAGCCGGGGGGGACCGATACAATGAGCAGTTCTTC,CATSRAGGDRYNEQFF